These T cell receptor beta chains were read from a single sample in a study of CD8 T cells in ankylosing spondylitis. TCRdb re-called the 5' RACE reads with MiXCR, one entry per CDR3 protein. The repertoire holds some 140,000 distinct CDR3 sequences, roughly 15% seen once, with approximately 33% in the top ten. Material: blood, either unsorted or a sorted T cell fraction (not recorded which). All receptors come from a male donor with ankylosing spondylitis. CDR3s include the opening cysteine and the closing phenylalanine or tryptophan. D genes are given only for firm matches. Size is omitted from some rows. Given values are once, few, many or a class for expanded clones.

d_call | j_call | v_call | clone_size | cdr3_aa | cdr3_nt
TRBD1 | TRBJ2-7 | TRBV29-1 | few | CSVEDRAYEQYF | TGCAGCGTTGAGGACAGGGCCTACGAGCAGTACTTC
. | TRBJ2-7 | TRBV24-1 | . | CATSGDSYEQYF | TGTGCCACCTCAGGGGACTCCTACGAGCAGTACTTC
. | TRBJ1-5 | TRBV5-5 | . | CASSSSFLDSNQPQHF | TGTGCCAGCAGCTCCTCCTTTCTCGATAGCAATCAGCCCCAGCATTTT
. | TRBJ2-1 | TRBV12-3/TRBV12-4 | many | CASSRERDEQFF | TGTGCCAGCAGTAGGGAGCGGGATGAGCAGTTCTTC
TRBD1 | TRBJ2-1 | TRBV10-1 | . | CASPPGTHRGRWSYNEQFF | TGCGCCAGCCCCCCCGGAACACACAGGGGTCGTTGGTCCTACAATGAGCAGTTCTTC
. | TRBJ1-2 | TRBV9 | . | CASSATGNANYGYTF | TGTGCCAGCAGCGCAACCGGGAATGCCAACTATGGCTACACCTTC
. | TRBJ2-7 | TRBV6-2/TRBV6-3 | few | CASSYMPGEINYEQYF | TGTGCCAGCAGTTATATGCCGGGAGAAATCAACTACGAGCAGTACTTC
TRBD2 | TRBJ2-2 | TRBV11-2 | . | CASSFATSGSPGELFF | TGTGCCAGCAGCTTTGCTACTAGCGGGAGCCCCGGGGAGCTGTTTTTT
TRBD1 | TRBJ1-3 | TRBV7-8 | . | CASSLGDRGLIYF | TGTGCCAGCAGCTTAGGGGACAGGGGACTAATATATTTT
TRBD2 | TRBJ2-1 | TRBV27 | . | CASGGTGGGNEQFF | TGTGCCAGTGGAGGAACGGGAGGAGGCAATGAGCAGTTCTTC
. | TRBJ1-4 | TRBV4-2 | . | CASSQVILIRGINEKLFF | TGTGCCAGCAGCCAAGTTATTCTGATTCGGGGGATTAACGAAAAACTGTTTTTT
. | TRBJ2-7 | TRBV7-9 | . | CASRTGYEQYF | TGTGCCAGCAGGACAGGCTACGAGCAGTACTTC
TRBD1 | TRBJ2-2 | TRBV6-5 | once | CASSYGTGPGELFF | TGTGCCAGCAGTTACGGGACAGGCCCCGGGGAGCTGTTTTTT
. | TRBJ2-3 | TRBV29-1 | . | CSVEGGVSGQSTDTQYF | TGCAGCGTTGAAGGAGGGGTGTCGGGCCAAAGCACAGATACGCAGTATTTT
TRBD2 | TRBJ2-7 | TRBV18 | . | CASSRWEGPYEQYF | TGTGCCAGCTCACGGTGGGAGGGGCCCTACGAGCAGTACTTC
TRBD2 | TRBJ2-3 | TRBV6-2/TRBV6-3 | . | CASKIAGEGTDTQYF | TGTGCCAGCAAAATAGCGGGAGAAGGGACAGATACGCAGTATTTT
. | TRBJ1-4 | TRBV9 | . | CASDETGGSEKLFF | TGTGCCAGCGACGAGACAGGAGGGTCCGAAAAACTGTTTTTT
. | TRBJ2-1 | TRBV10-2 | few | CASSRWAILLRNEQFF | TGCGCCAGCAGTCGATGGGCGATCCTTCTACGCAATGAGCAGTTCTTC
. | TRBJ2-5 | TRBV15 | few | CATSRDYNGKETQYF | TGTGCCACCAGCAGAGATTATAACGGGAAGGAGACCCAGTACTTC
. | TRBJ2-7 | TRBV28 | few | CASSPRAGKVFEQYF | TGTGCCAGCAGCCCCCGGGCAGGGAAAGTTTTCGAGCAGTACTTC
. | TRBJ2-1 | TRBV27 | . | CASRAGGTYNEQFF | TGTGCCAGCAGAGCAGGGGGGACCTACAATGAGCAGTTCTTC
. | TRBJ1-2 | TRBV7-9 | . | CASSLAAENYGYTF | TGTGCCAGCAGCTTAGCGGCCGAAAACTATGGCTACACCTTC
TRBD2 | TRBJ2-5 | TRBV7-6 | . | CASSLESSGAKTQYF | TGTGCCAGCAGCTTAGAAAGTAGCGGGGCAAAGACCCAGTACTTC
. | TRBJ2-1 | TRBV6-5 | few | CASVQGNEQFF | TGTGCCAGCGTCCAAGGCAATGAGCAGTTCTTC
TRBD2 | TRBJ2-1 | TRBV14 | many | CASSQGRLAFSYNEQFF | TGTGCCAGCAGCCAAGGCCGACTAGCCTTCTCCTACAATGAGCAGTTCTTC
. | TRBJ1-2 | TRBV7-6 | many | CASRDSNYGYTF | TGTGCCAGCAGGGACAGCAACTATGGCTACACCTTC
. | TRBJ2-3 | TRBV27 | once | CASSLSGVGSQSTDTQYF | TGTGCCAGCAGTTTATCAGGGGTCGGATCTCAAAGCACAGATACGCAGTATTTT
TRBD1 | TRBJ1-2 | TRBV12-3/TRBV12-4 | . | CASSLGTGALYGYTF | TGTGCCAGCAGTTTAGGGACAGGGGCCCTCTATGGCTACACCTTC
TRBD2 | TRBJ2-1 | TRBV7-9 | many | CASSETSGLRNEQFF | TGTGCCAGCAGCGAAACTAGCGGGCTACGCAATGAGCAGTTCTTC
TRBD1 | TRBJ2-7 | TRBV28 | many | CASSWGQSYEQYF | TGTGCCAGCAGTTGGGGACAGTCCTACGAGCAGTACTTC
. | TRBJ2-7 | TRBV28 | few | CASVLADEQYF | TGTGCCAGCGTGTTAGCTGACGAGCAGTACTTC
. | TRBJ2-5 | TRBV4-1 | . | CASSQSLPPAGTQETQYF | TGCGCCAGCAGCCAATCCCTCCCACCCGCCGGGACCCAAGAGACCCAGTACTTC
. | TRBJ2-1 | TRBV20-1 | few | CSAINGESAYNEQFF | TGCAGTGCTATTAATGGCGAATCAGCCTACAATGAGCAGTTCTTC
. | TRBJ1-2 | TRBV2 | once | CASSEVDGAYGYTF | TGTGCCAGCAGTGAAGTGGACGGAGCCTATGGCTACACCTTC
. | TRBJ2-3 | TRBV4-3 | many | CASSQDDITDTQYF | TGCGCCAGCAGCCAAGATGATATTACAGATACGCAGTATTTT
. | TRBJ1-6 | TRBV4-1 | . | CASSQEDRIYNSPLHF | TGCGCCAGCAGCCAAGAAGACAGGATCTATAATTCACCCCTCCACTTT
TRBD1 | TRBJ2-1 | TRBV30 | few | CAWLQGAGEQFF | TGTGCGTGGCTGCAGGGGGCAGGGGAGCAGTTCTTC
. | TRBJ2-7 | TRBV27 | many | CASSLSAQGSYEQYF | TGTGCCAGCAGTTTATCCGCCCAGGGAAGCTACGAGCAGTACTTC
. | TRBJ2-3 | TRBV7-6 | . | CASTVATGTDTQYF | TGTGCCAGCACTGTTGCGACAGGCACAGATACGCAGTATTTT
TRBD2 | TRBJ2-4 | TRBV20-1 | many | CSVREGSKNIQYF | TGCAGTGTGCGGGAGGGTTCCAAAAACATTCAGTACTTC